Listed below are T cell receptor beta chains from one sample, sequenced in a study of response to subunit inactivated influenza vaccine. Each CDR3 protein gets one entry after TCRdb re-called the RT-PCR reads with MiXCR. This table has 250,000 to 350,000 distinct CDR3 sequences, about 20% appearing once. Sequenced material: PBMCs from blood, taken less than 22 months after vaccination. Receptors originate from a man aged 50 to 75 who received an inactivated influenza vaccine. Both conserved end residues are part of each CDR3. A D gene is named only where the DNA matches it firmly. Clone size is given for some rows only: seen once, a few or many times, or a class if the clone is expanded.

J,size,V,D,DNA,CDR3
TRBJ1-5,-,TRBV21-1,-,TGTGCCAGCAGCAAAATTCCTCGGGGCCCTAGGAACAATCAGCCCCAGCATTTT,CASSKIPRGPRNNQPQHF
TRBJ1-2,-,TRBV4-3,TRBD1,TGCGCCAGCAGCCAAGAGTGGACAGGGGGCGCCTGGTATGGCTACACCTTC,CASSQEWTGGAWYGYTF
TRBJ2-3,-,TRBV28,TRBD2,TGTGCCAGCAGTTTAAGCGGGGTAGGCACAGATACGCAGTATTTT,CASSLSGVGTDTQYF
TRBJ1-2,-,TRBV4-3,-,TGCGCCAGCAGCCAAGATTCGGGCTCGACCCGCTACACCTTC,CASSQDSGSTRYTF
TRBJ1-6,many,TRBV15,TRBD1,TGTGCCACCAGCAGGACCGGGACAGGGAATTCACCCCTCCACTTT,CATSRTGTGNSPLHF
TRBJ1-1,-,TRBV18,TRBD1,TGTGCCAGCTCACCACCGGGGACAGGACGGAACACTGAAGCTTTCTTT,CASSPPGTGRNTEAFF
TRBJ1-5,few,TRBV19,-,TGTGCCAGTACTCGGGTGCCGGGGGAAAATCAGCCCCAGCATTTT,CASTRVPGENQPQHF
TRBJ1-4,few,TRBV27,-,TGTGCCAGCAGTCTTACAGGGATAAATCTCGAAAAACTGTTTTTT,CASSLTGINLEKLFF
TRBJ2-4,-,TRBV7-9,TRBD2,TGTGCCAGCAGCCCCGCGTCGGGACTAGCGGAAAACATTCAGTACTTC,CASSPASGLAENIQYF
TRBJ1-1,-,TRBV12-3/TRBV12-4,TRBD1,TGTGCCAGCAGCGGACAGGGGAATAGGGCTTTCTTT,CASSGQGNRAFF
TRBJ1-3,few,TRBV25-1,-,TGTGCCAGCAGTGTAGAAGGTTTCGGAAACACCATATATTTT,CASSVEGFGNTIYF
TRBJ1-1,few,TRBV28,-,TGTGCCAGCAGTTTATCCGGTGCCGCGAACACTGAAGCTTTCTTT,CASSLSGAANTEAFF
TRBJ1-1,few,TRBV4-2,-,TGTGCCAGCAGCCAAGCGGGGTTTGGGGCCATGAACACTGAAGCTTTCTTT,CASSQAGFGAMNTEAFF
TRBJ1-5,-,TRBV15,TRBD1,TGTGCCACCAGCAGAGGGACAGGGAGACTTCAGCCCCAGCATTTT,CATSRGTGRLQPQHF
TRBJ1-5,-,TRBV12-3/TRBV12-4,TRBD1,TGTGCCAGCAGGACAGGGAACAATCAGCCCCAGCATTTT,CASRTGNNQPQHF
TRBJ1-3,few,TRBV30,-,TGTGCCTGGGTAAACGGAAACACCATATATTTT,CAWVNGNTIYF
TRBJ1-1,-,TRBV6-2/TRBV6-3,-,TGTGCCAGCCATTTTTCAGGGGACACTGAAGCTTTCTTT,CASHFSGDTEAFF
TRBJ2-7,-,TRBV29-1,TRBD2,TGCAGCGTTCTACTAGCGGTAACCTACGAGCAGTACTTC,CSVLLAVTYEQYF
TRBJ1-1,-,TRBV7-9,-,TGTGCCAGCAGCCCAACCAATTCACGGGTGAACACTGAAGCTTTCTTT,CASSPTNSRVNTEAFF
TRBJ2-2,-,TRBV12-3/TRBV12-4,-,TGTGCCAGCATCACTCTAGGGGCCGGGGAGCTGTTTTTT,CASITLGAGELFF
TRBJ2-3,-,TRBV14,-,TGTGCCAGCAGCCCGGGCTCTACGCAGTATTTT,CASSPGSTQYF
TRBJ1-5,many,TRBV12-3/TRBV12-4,-,TGTGCCAGCAGTTTAGCCGGGCTTGGAAATCAGCCCCAGCATTTT,CASSLAGLGNQPQHF
TRBJ1-5,few,TRBV29-1,-,TGCAGCGTCGACAGCAGCAATCAGCCCCAGCATTTT,CSVDSSNQPQHF
TRBJ2-3,-,TRBV19,TRBD2,TGTGCCAGTAGTACGGTAGCGGGAGTCGGCACAGATACGCAGTATTTT,CASSTVAGVGTDTQYF
TRBJ2-5,-,TRBV3-1,TRBD2,TGTGCCAGCAGCCCCTGGACTAGCGGGCAAGAGACCCAGTACTTC,CASSPWTSGQETQYF
TRBJ1-6,few,TRBV19,-,TGTGCCAGTAGTATGGCAGAGAATTCACCCCTCCACTTT,CASSMAENSPLHF
TRBJ1-5,many,TRBV7-9,TRBD1,TGTGCCAGCAGCTTGGGGGACAGGGGAGGAAATCAGCCCCAGCATTTT,CASSLGDRGGNQPQHF
TRBJ1-2,few,TRBV4-1,TRBD1,TGCGCCAGCAGCCAAGGAGCGTCAGGGGGCAACTATGGCTACACCTTC,CASSQGASGGNYGYTF
TRBJ2-1,-,TRBV14,-,TGTGCCAGCAGCCTCGGACTCTGGTCCTACAATGAGCAGTTCTTC,CASSLGLWSYNEQFF
TRBJ2-3,-,TRBV10-3,-,TGTGCCATCAGCGAGCGGGCTAGCACAGATACGCAGTATTTT,CAISERASTDTQYF
TRBJ1-4,-,TRBV6-2/TRBV6-3,TRBD1,TGTGCCAGCAGTAAGGACAGGAAGAACTTTAATGAAAAACTGTTTTTT,CASSKDRKNFNEKLFF
TRBJ2-2,few,TRBV20-1,TRBD2,TGCAGTGGGCTAGCGGGGGATGGTAACGGGGAGCTGTTTTTT,CSGLAGDGNGELFF
TRBJ2-7,few,TRBV20-1,TRBD2,TGCAGTGCTAGCGTAGCGGGCCCCTCCTACGAGCAGTACTTC,CSASVAGPSYEQYF
TRBJ2-5,few,TRBV9,TRBD2,TGTGCCAGCAGCGTAGGGGTAGCGGGGGACCCGTACCAAGAGACCCAGTACTTC,CASSVGVAGDPYQETQYF
TRBJ2-1,-,TRBV29-1,TRBD2,TGCAGCGTTGCTACTAGCGGGATTGGCAATGAGCAGTTCTTC,CSVATSGIGNEQFF
TRBJ1-1,medium-sized,TRBV21-1,-,TGTGCCAGCAGCAATGGGAGAGGATATGCGAACACTGAAGCTTTCTTT,CASSNGRGYANTEAFF
TRBJ1-5,few,TRBV12-3/TRBV12-4,-,TGTGCCAGCAGCAAAGAGGCCAGGTTGGGTTTGTCCCAGCATTTT,CASSKEARLGLSQHF
TRBJ2-1,few,TRBV28,TRBD2,TGTGCCAGCAGTCTAAGTTTGGGGACTAGCGGGATTAGTTATGAGCAGTTCTTC,CASSLSLGTSGISYEQFF
TRBJ2-4,few,TRBV24-1,TRBD1,TGTGCCACCAGTGGACAGGGATACATTCAGTACTTC,CATSGQGYIQYF
TRBJ1-1,-,TRBV27,TRBD1,TGTGCCAGCAGTTCGCCGGACAGGGGACCGACTGAAGCTTTCTTT,CASSSPDRGPTEAFF
TRBJ1-1,few,TRBV3-1,-,TGTGCCAGCAGCCAAGCACAGAGCACTGAAGCTTTCTTT,CASSQAQSTEAFF
TRBJ2-1,-,TRBV5-1,-,TGCGCCAGCAGCTCCGTGGACAGTTACAATGAGCAGTTCTTC,CASSSVDSYNEQFF
TRBJ2-7,few,TRBV7-8,TRBD1,TGTGCCAGCAGCTTAGGACGGACAGGGATCTACGAGCAGTACTTC,CASSLGRTGIYEQYF
TRBJ2-3,few,TRBV7-9,-,TGTGCCAGCAGGGATAGGGTGTACACAGATACGCAGTATTTT,CASRDRVYTDTQYF
TRBJ1-1,-,TRBV7-2,TRBD1,TGTGCCAGCAGCTTAAAGGCAGGGGGAGCTTTCTTT,CASSLKAGGAFF
TRBJ2-1,once,TRBV20-1,-,TGCAGTGCTAGTGGGGGCCGGGGCCCCAACAATGAGCAGTTCTTC,CSASGGRGPNNEQFF
TRBJ2-7,-,TRBV5-4,-,TGTGCCAGCAGCTTGGGCCGGGGCGGCTACTACGAGCAGTACTTC,CASSLGRGGYYEQYF
TRBJ1-1,-,TRBV20-1,-,TGCAGTGCTAGAGTGGGAGGGGGAGGCACTGAAGCTTTCTTT,CSARVGGGGTEAFF
TRBJ2-2,-,TRBV7-2,-,TGTGCCAGCAGCTTAGGAGGGATCGCCGGGGAGCTGTTTTTT,CASSLGGIAGELFF
TRBJ1-4,many,TRBV7-2,TRBD1,TGCGCCAGCAGCTTCGGGACAGGGGGTGAAAAACTGTTTTTT,CASSFGTGGEKLFF
TRBJ1-1,-,TRBV7-2,-,TGTGCCAGCAGCTTAGATCTGGGGGGGGCTTTCTTT,CASSLDLGGAFF
TRBJ2-1,few,TRBV24-1,TRBD1,TGTGCCACCAGTGATGCCGGGACAGCTAGCACTGAGCAGTTCTTC,CATSDAGTASTEQFF
TRBJ1-2,-,TRBV11-2,-,TGTGCCAGCAGACCGACCTCGAGAGGTATCTCGTCGAATGGCTACACCTTC,CASRPTSRGISSNGYTF
TRBJ1-6,-,TRBV4-2,TRBD1,TGTGCCAGCAGCCAAGATCCCGTGACAGGGGTCAATTCACCCCTCCACTTT,CASSQDPVTGVNSPLHF
TRBJ1-4,few,TRBV18,TRBD1,TGTGCCAGCTCAAGGGACAGAAAGAATGAAAAACTGTTTTTT,CASSRDRKNEKLFF
TRBJ2-1,-,TRBV6-5,-,TGTGCCAGCAGTTCATCAGGGGGAGGGCCAAATGAGCAGTTCTTC,CASSSSGGGPNEQFF
TRBJ2-1,-,TRBV7-9,-,TGTGCCAGCAGCTGGACACCCAATGAGCAGTTCTTC,CASSWTPNEQFF